The 24 T cell receptor beta chains below all came from one sample that was sequenced in a study of healthy donors' naive CD4 and CD8 T cells. Starting from approximately 500 ng of total RNA, TCR libraries were made with linear amplification. TCRdb re-analysed the reads in MiXCR, keeping a single row per CDR3 protein. The sample consists of around 200,000 distinct CDR3 sequences, about 74% of them appearing once. The sample comprised naive CD4+ and CD8+ T cells sorted from blood, pooled from several donors. The source of these receptors is a pool of human donors in good health; the sample pools cells from several healthy donors.

This clonotype is a singleton in its sample. The chain couples TRBV29-1 to TRBJ2-1; the D gene is possibly TRBD2 (6 bases). CDR1 and CDR2 from the germline V gene are SQVTM and ANQGSEA. V was cut by 6 bases and J by 2 bases, with 17 bases left in between. CDR3 length: 15 amino acids. The CDR3 DNA sequence: TGCAGCGTGACCCTCTGGGGGGATCCCTACAATGAGCAGTTCTTC. This gives the protein CSVTLWGDPYNEQFF.

The chain links TRBV29-1 to TRBJ2-4; TRBD1 matches at 8 bases. The ends lost 5 bases at V and 7 bases at J; junction bases unmatched: 7. CDR1 SQVTM and CDR2 ANQGSEA come from the germline V gene. The CDR3 spans 13 residues. The CDR3 sequence is CSVRRGLRNIQYF. In DNA, the CDR3 is TGCAGCGTTCGCAGGGGGCTGAGGAACATTCAGTACTTC.

This chain connects TRBV11-2 to TRBJ2-7; 9 bases fit TRBD1. This CDR3 is built from 15 residues. Germline CDR1 is SGHAT and CDR2 is FQNNGV. V dropped 4 bases and J dropped 3; count of bases not matched to a gene: 7. The DNA for the CDR3 is TGTGCCAGCAGCTCATGGACAGGGGCGGACTACGAGCAGTACTTC. The encoded protein is CASSSWTGADYEQYF.

V gene TRBV6-5 combines with J gene TRBJ2-7, with 9 bases that match TRBD2. Germline CDR1 is MNHEY and CDR2 is SVGAGI. The CDR3 is 13 residues long. V shed 7 bases, J shed 7 bases, and the junction held 8 bases outside the gene matches. CDR3 region: CASNDGLAKEQYF. In DNA form, the CDR3 reads TGTGCCAGCAACGACGGACTAGCGAAAGAGCAGTACTTC.

V usage is TRBV12-3 or TRBV12-4 and J usage is TRBJ2-2, with 11 bases fitting TRBD1. V was clipped by 5 bases and J by 3 bases; unmatched bases: 5. The CDR3 spans 16 residues. The CDR3 spells CASSPRDRGDTGELFF. CDR3 nucleotides: TGTGCCAGCAGTCCCCGGGACAGGGGGGACACCGGGGAGCTGTTTTTT.

A few counts support this clonotype. The chain carries TRBV6-5 and TRBJ1-2; tentatively, D is TRBD1 (6 bases). From germline, CDR1 is MNHEY and CDR2 SVGAGI. The CDR3 is 15 residues long. The V and J ends lost 4 bases and 5 bases respectively, with 17 bases between them. The CDR3 DNA follows: TGTGCCAGCAGTTCGAGGGTAACAGGGATATATGGCTACACCTTC. It encodes CASSSRVTGIYGYTF.

The chain recombines TRBV29-1 with TRBJ2-5, with D tentatively TRBD2 (5 bases). The length of the CDR3 is 13 residues. Germline loops: CDR1 SQVTM, CDR2 ANQGSEA. V was trimmed by 6 bases and J by 1 base, leaving 12 bases between them. Here the CDR3 DNA reads TGCAGCGTCTCTTCGAGGGTCCAAGAGACCCAGTACTTC. This sequence encodes CSVSSRVQETQYF.

V usage is TRBV29-1 and J usage is TRBJ2-1; tentatively, D is TRBD2 (5 bases). Germline assignment: CDR1 SQVTM and CDR2 ANQGSEA. The CDR3 is 16 residues long. V was clipped by 6 bases and J by 4 bases, with 22 bases between them. The CDR3 protein is CSVLDLYRAVYNEQFF. The CDR3 region has the DNA TGCAGCGTATTAGATCTGTATAGAGCGGTTTACAATGAGCAGTTCTTC.

This chain uses TRBV6-5 with TRBJ2-1; D gene ambiguous. CDR3 length: 14 amino acids. With 2 bases removed from V and 3 bases from J, the gap between germline ends came to 8 bases. Germline assignment: CDR1 MNHEY and CDR2 SVGAGI. This CDR3 is CASSYRELYNEQFF. In nucleotides, the CDR3 is TGTGCCAGCAGTTACAGGGAACTCTACAATGAGCAGTTCTTC.

The chain has TRBV12-3 or TRBV12-4 and TRBJ2-1; D not certain. The CDR3 sequence is 13 residues long. V was clipped by 3 bases and J by 2 bases, with 5 bases between them. This CDR3 is CASSFGTYNEQFF. Here the CDR3 DNA reads TGTGCCAGCAGTTTTGGGACCTACAATGAGCAGTTCTTC.

The V call is TRBV5-5, the J call TRBJ1-2; D possibly corresponds to TRBD1 (6 bases). This CDR3 comprises 14 residues. Germline assignment: CDR1 SGHKS and CDR2 YYEKEE (reference sequence). Trimming took 0 bases from V and 5 from J, leaving 11 bases between them. CDR3 residues: CASSLERTEYGYTF. The CDR3 bases are TGTGCCAGCAGCTTGGAGAGGACAGAATATGGCTACACCTTC. Supplemented by reference TRBV5-5 and TRBJ1-2, the full variable domain reads DAGVTQSPTHLIKTRGQQVTLRCSPISGHKSVSWYQQVLGQGPQFIFQYYEKEERGRGNFPDRFSARQFPNYSSELNVNALLLGDSALYLCASSLERTEYGYTFGSGTRLTVV.

This clonotype has just a few counts. The chain has TRBV29-1 and TRBJ1-2, with 8 bases fitting TRBD1. The CDR3 loop spans 13 amino acids. Germline V gene lookup returns CDR1 SQVTM and CDR2 ANQGSEA. V was pared by 7 bases and J by 1 base, with 5 bases of the junction left unmatched. The CDR3 coding sequence is TGCAGCGCAACAGGGGGAAGTAACTATGGCTACACCTTC. Amino acid sequence: CSATGGSNYGYTF.

The chain is built from TRBV19 and TRBJ2-2, with D unclear. This CDR3 contains 13 residues. Germline assignment: CDR1 LNHDA and CDR2 SQIVND (reference sequence). This CDR3 is CSVREANTGELFF. CDR3 bases: TGTTCGGTTCGTGAGGCGAACACCGGGGAGCTGTTTTTT.

V is TRBV29-1 and J is TRBJ2-7; a possible D gene is TRBD1 (5 bases). The CDR3 length is 10 residues. The V end lost 5 bases, the J end lost 6 bases, and 8 bases lay between the germline ends. Germline assignment: CDR1 SQVTM and CDR2 ANQGSEA. CDR3 sequence reads: CSVLTGEQYF. The CDR3 DNA reads as TGCAGCGTTTTAACAGGCGAGCAGTACTTC.

V is TRBV29-1 and J is TRBJ1-1; a weak D match, TRBD1 (5 bases). The CDR3 consists of 14 residues. Germline-derived CDR1 and CDR2 are SQVTM and ANQGSEA. Trimming pared 4 bases from V and 1 base from J, leaving 13 bases between. CDR3 protein: CSVAGSLSNTEAFF. CDR3 DNA: TGCAGCGTTGCAGGGTCTTTGTCGAACACTGAAGCTTTCTTT. Supplemented by reference TRBV29-1 and TRBJ1-1, the full variable domain reads SAVISQKPSRDICQRGTSLTIQCQVDSQVTMMFWYRQQPGQSLTLIATANQGSEATYESGFVIDKFPISRPNLTFSTLTVSNMSPEDSSIYLCSVAGSLSNTEAFFGQGTRLTVV.

The J gene is TRBJ1-1, the V gene TRBV6-2 or TRBV6-3; D gene unclear. CDR3 length equals 14 residues. Between the trimmed V and J ends, which lost 4 bases and 1 base, there was a span of 10 bases. Germline CDR1 MNHEY, CDR2 SVGEGT. In DNA form, the CDR3 reads TGTGCCAGCAGTTTCACACATGAGAACACTGAAGCTTTCTTT. Its translation: CASSFTHENTEAFF.

The chain is built from TRBV29-1 and TRBJ2-1; 8 bases fit TRBD2. Germline V gene sequence: CDR1 SQVTM, CDR2 ANQGSEA. The CDR3 spans 14 residues. V lost 7 bases to trimming and J lost 4 bases; unmatched junction nucleotides: 9. DNA for the CDR3: TGCAGCGCCATGCCGCGACTAGCGTACAATGAGCAGTTCTTC. The encoded protein is CSAMPRLAYNEQFF.

CDR3 amino acids: CATSDSTRPSTDTQYF. In nucleotides, the CDR3 is TGTGCCACCAGTGATTCGACTAGGCCTAGCACAGATACGCAGTATTTT. The chain joins TRBV24-1 to TRBJ2-3; perhaps TRBD2 as D (6 bases). The V gene lost 2 bases and the J gene lost 0 bases, with 11 bases spanning the gap. This CDR3 has 16 amino acids. In germline, CDR1 is KGHDR, CDR2 SFDVKD.

The gene calls are TRBV15 and TRBJ2-1; 11 bases are shared with TRBD2. V was pared by 6 bases and J by 6 bases, with 7 bases of the junction left unmatched. From germline, CDR1 is LNHNV and CDR2 YYDKDF (reference sequence). This CDR3 is built from 15 residues. The CDR3 coding sequence is TGTGCCACCAGTTTTACTAGCGGGAGTGGCAATGAGCAGTTCTTC. Amino acids: CATSFTSGSGNEQFF.

The chain links TRBV29-1 to TRBJ1-5; D unresolved. The CDR3 sequence is 14 residues long. Germline CDR1 and CDR2: SQVTM and ANQGSEA. The ends were cut back, 5 bases at V and 0 bases at J, with 11 bases in the middle. The CDR3 region is CSVSGPNSNQPQHF. The CDR3 nucleotides are TGCAGCGTTTCTGGGCCGAATAGCAATCAGCCCCAGCATTTT. Drawing the rest from reference TRBV29-1 and TRBJ1-5, the complete variable domain is SAVISQKPSRDICQRGTSLTIQCQVDSQVTMMFWYRQQPGQSLTLIATANQGSEATYESGFVIDKFPISRPNLTFSTLTVSNMSPEDSSIYLCSVSGPNSNQPQHFGDGTRLSIL.

This clonotype was observed a handful of times. The gene calls are TRBV19 and TRBJ1-5; TRBD1 is a possible D gene (5 bases). From germline, CDR1 is LNHDA and CDR2 SQIVND (reference sequence). The CDR3 runs to 14 residues. V shed 3 bases and J shed 2 bases, with 8 bases lying between them. CDR3 sequence (DNA): TGTGCCAGTAGTATCCGGGACCGCAATCAGCCCCAGCATTTT. It specifies CASSIRDRNQPQHF.

A few counts support this clonotype. The chain links TRBV29-1 to TRBJ1-5, with TRBD1 as a possible D gene (6 bases). CDR1 is SQVTM, CDR2 ANQGSEA, per germline. The V end was cut by 5 bases, the J end by 2 bases, with 16 bases between. The CDR3 has 15 amino acids. The CDR3 loop reads CSVTQGLVGNQPQHF. DNA for the CDR3: TGCAGCGTTACCCAGGGGCTGGTGGGCAATCAGCCCCAGCATTTT.

CDR3 in DNA: TGTGCCAGTAGTCGCCCGTGGCAATACTCTAGCACAGATACGCAGTATTTT. It is translated as CASSRPWQYSSTDTQYF. The V call is TRBV19, the J call TRBJ2-3; D remains ambiguous. Trimming took 5 bases from V and 0 from J, leaving 18 bases between them. This CDR3 has 17 residues. Germline CDR1 and CDR2: LNHDA and SQIVND (reference sequence).

The V gene is TRBV27, the J gene TRBJ2-7; 7 bases agree with TRBD1. Germline V gene sequence: CDR1 MNHEY, CDR2 SMNVEV (reference sequence). This CDR3 region has 16 residues. Trimming cost V 2 bases and J 3 bases; bases outside gene matches: 10. CDR3 sequence (DNA): TGTGCCAGCAGTTTAGGGTTCGGGACAGACCTCTACGAGCAGTACTTC. Residues: CASSLGFGTDLYEQYF.